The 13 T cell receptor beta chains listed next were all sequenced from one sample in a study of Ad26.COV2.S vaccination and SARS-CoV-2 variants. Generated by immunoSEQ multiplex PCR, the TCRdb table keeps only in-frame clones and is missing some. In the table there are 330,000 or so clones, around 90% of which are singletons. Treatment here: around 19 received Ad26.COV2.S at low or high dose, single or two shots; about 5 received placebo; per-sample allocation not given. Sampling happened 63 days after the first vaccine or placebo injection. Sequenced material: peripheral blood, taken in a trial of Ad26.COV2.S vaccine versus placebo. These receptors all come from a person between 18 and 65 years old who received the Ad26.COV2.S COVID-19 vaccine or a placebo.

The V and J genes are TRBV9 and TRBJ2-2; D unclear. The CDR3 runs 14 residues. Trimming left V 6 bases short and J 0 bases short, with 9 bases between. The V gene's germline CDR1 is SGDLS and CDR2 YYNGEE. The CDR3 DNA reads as TGTGCCAGCATGCAACAGCCGAACACCGGGGAGCTGTTTTTT. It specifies CASMQQPNTGELFF.

In DNA form, the CDR3 reads TGTGCCAGCAGAATTCTAGCAGGGGGCTACGGCTATGGCTACACCTTC. It codes for CASRILAGGYGYGYTF. This chain uses TRBV27 with TRBJ1-2; 8 bases are shared with TRBD1. The germline V gene encodes CDR1 MNHEY and CDR2 SMNVEV (reference sequence). This CDR3 has 16 amino acids. The V and J ends lost 6 bases and 4 bases, in that order; junction bases with no gene match: 13.

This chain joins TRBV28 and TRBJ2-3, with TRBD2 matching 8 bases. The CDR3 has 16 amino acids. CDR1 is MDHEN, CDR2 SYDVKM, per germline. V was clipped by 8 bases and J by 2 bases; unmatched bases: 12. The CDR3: CASAPLGTRYTDTQYF. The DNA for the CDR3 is TGTGCCAGCGCGCCACTCGGGACTAGATACACAGATACGCAGTATTTT.

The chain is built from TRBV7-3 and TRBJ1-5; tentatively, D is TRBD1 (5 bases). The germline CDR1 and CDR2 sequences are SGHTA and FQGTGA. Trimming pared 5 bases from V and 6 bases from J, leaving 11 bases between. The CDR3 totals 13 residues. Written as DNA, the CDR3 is TGTGCCAGCAGCGACGGGGGTGGTCAGCCCCAGCATTTT. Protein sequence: CASSDGGGQPQHF.

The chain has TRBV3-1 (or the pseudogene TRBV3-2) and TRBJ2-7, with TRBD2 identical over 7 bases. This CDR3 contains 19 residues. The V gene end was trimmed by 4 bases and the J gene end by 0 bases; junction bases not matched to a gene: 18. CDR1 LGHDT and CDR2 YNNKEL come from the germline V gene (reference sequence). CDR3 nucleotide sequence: TGTGCCAGCAGCCCGCAACACCAATTACATGGCGGGAGCTCCTACGAGCAGTACTTC. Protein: CASSPQHQLHGGSSYEQYF.

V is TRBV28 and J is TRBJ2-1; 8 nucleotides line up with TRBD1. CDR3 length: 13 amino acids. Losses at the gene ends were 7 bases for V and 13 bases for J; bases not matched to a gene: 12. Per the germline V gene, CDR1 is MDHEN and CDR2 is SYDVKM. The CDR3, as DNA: TGTGCCAGCAATCCCGAGGGGGACAGGTTACAGTTCTTC. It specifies CASNPEGDRLQFF.

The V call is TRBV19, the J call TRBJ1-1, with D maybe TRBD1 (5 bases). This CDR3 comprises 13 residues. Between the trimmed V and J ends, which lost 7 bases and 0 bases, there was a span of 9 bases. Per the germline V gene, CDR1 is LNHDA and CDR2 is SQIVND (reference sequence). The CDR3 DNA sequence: TGTGCCAGTATTTACAGGTTGAACACTGAAGCTTTCTTT. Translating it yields CASIYRLNTEAFF.

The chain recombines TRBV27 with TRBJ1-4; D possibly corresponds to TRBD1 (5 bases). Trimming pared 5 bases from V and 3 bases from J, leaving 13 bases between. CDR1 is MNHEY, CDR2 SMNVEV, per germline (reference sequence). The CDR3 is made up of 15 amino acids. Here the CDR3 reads CASSPGGLANEKLFF. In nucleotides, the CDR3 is TGTGCCAGCAGTCCTGGGGGGTTGGCTAATGAAAAACTGTTTTTT.

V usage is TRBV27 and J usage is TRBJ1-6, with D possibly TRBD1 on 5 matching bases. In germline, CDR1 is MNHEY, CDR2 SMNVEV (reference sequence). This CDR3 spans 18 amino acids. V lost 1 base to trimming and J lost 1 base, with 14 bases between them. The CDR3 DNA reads TGTGCCAGCAGTTTATTCGGGGGATTAGGGTCCTATAATTCACCCCTCCACTTT. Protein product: CASSLFGGLGSYNSPLHF.

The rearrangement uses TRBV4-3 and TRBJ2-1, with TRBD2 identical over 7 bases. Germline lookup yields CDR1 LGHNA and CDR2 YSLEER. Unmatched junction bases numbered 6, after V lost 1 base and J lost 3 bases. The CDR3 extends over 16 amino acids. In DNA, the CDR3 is TGCGCCAGCAGCCAAGCCCTAGCGGCAGTCTACAATGAGCAGTTCTTC. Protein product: CASSQALAAVYNEQFF.

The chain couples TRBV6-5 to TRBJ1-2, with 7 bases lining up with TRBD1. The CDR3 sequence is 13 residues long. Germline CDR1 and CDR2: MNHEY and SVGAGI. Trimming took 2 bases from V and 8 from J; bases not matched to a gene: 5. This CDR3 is CASSYKQGFGYTF. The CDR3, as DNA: TGTGCCAGCAGTTACAAACAGGGGTTCGGCTACACCTTC.

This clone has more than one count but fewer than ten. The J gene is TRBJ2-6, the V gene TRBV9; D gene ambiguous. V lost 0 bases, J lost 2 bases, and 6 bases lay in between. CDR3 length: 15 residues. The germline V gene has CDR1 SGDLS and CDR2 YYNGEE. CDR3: CASSVVEAGANVLTF. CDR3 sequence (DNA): TGTGCCAGCAGCGTAGTTGAGGCTGGGGCCAACGTCCTGACTTTC.

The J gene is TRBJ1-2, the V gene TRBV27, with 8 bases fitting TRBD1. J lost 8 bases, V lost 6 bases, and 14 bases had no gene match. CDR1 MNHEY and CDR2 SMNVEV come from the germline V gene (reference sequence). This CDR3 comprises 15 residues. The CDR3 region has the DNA TGTGCCAGCAGACCCGGGACAGGAAGGACGCAGGGCTACACCTTC. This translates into CASRPGTGRTQGYTF.